These 30 T cell receptor beta chains were all obtained from the same sample, sequenced in a study of beta chain features in type 1 diabetes. Expressed TCRB transcripts were sequenced because the entire RNA isolate underwent reverse transcription. Data came from immunoSEQ multiplex PCR; TCRdb stores just in-frame clones and leaves some out. Among roughly 380,000 clones listed, 15% to 20% were seen once. The sequencing input was naive CD4+ T cells from blood. Source of these receptors: a woman younger than 30 in good health.

This clone was seen a handful of times. The V call is TRBV7-9, the J call TRBJ2-1; D perhaps matches TRBD2 (6 bases). The germline CDR1 and CDR2 sequences are SEHNR and FQNEAQ (reference sequence). The CDR3 is 15 amino acids. Trimming took off 3 bases at V and 2 bases at J, with 11 bases between the two ends. CDR3 residues: CASSLSAGTYNEQFF. The CDR3 DNA follows: TGTGCCAGCAGCTTGAGCGCGGGAACCTACAATGAGCAGTTCTTC.

The chain carries TRBV7-2 and TRBJ1-4; TRBD1 might be the D (6 bases). Trimming took 3 bases from V and 8 from J, leaving 13 bases between them. Germline loops: CDR1 SGHTA, CDR2 FQGNSA. The CDR3 sequence is 14 residues long. The DNA for the CDR3 is TGTGCCAGCAGCTTGGCAGGGGCTGAAGAAAAACTGTTTTTT. Translating gives CASSLAGAEEKLFF. Looking up the rest from reference TRBV7-2 and TRBJ1-4 gives the full variable domain: GAGVSQSPSNKVTEKGKDVELRCDPISGHTALYWYRQSLGQGLEFLIYFQGNSAPDKSGLPSDRFSAERTGGSVSTLTIQRTQQEDSAVYLCASSLAGAEEKLFFGSGTQLSVL.

A few counts support this clone. The rearrangement links TRBV5-1 to TRBJ2-5, with TRBD1 identical over 10 bases. CDR3 length: 14 residues. The J segment lost 3 bases and the V segment lost 4 bases, leaving 3 bases of the junction unmatched. Germline V CDR1 and CDR2: SGHRS, YFSETQ. The CDR3 spells CASSHGQGEETQYF. The CDR3 region has the DNA TGCGCCAGCAGCCACGGACAGGGGGAAGAGACCCAGTACTTC.

The gene calls are TRBV9 and TRBJ2-4; 10 bases fit TRBD2. The CDR3 is 18 amino acids. The ends lost 0 bases at V and 6 bases at J; junction bases unmatched: 12. Germline V CDR1 and CDR2: SGDLS, YYNGEE. The DNA of the CDR3 is TGTGCCAGCAGCGTAGACCCTCTACCTAGCGGGAGCGTAAACATTCAGTACTTC. Translation: CASSVDPLPSGSVNIQYF.

This rearrangement joins TRBV11-2 to TRBJ2-7; 8 nucleotides line up with TRBD2. V gave up 8 bases and J gave up 5 bases; unmatched junction bases: 8. This CDR3 is 13 amino acids long. Germline V gives CDR1 SGHAT, CDR2 FQNNGV. CDR3: CASLGGGHDEQYF. The CDR3, as DNA: TGTGCCAGCTTGGGCGGGGGGCACGACGAGCAGTACTTC.

This clone was seen a handful of times. The V gene is TRBV7-9, the J gene TRBJ2-5; D call uncertain. Germline CDR1 and CDR2: SEHNR and FQNEAQ (reference sequence). V shed 3 bases and J shed 5 bases, with 16 bases lying between them. The CDR3 length is 15 residues. The CDR3 DNA follows: TGTGCCAGCAGCTTTACCGGGTCGAAGTTGGAGACCCAGTACTTC. It encodes CASSFTGSKLETQYF.

The chain is built from TRBV7-2 and TRBJ1-1; TRBD1 agrees at 7 bases. Germline V lookup: CDR1 SGHTA, CDR2 FQGNSA. CDR3 length: 14 amino acids. V lost 3 bases to trimming and J lost 4 bases; unmatched junction nucleotides: 5. CDR3 coding DNA: TGTGCCAGCAGCTTCACAGGGGCGAGCACTGAAGCTTTCTTT. Encoded protein: CASSFTGASTEAFF.

This clone appeared a few times. CDR3: CASSFRDNYGYTF. CDR3 sequence (DNA): TGTGCCAGCAGCTTCCGGGACAATTATGGCTACACCTTC. This chain links TRBV5-4 with TRBJ1-2; weak D call: TRBD1 (6 bases). V lost 2 bases to trimming and J lost 5 bases, with 10 bases between them. In germline, CDR1 is SGHNT, CDR2 YYREEE (reference sequence). There are 13 residues in the CDR3. The entire variable domain, with the rest obtained from reference TRBV5-4 and TRBJ1-2, is as follows: ETGVTQSPTHLIKTRGQQVTLRCSSQSGHNTVSWYQQALGQGPQFIFQYYREEENGRGNFPPRFSGLQFPNYSSELNVNALELDDSALYLCASSFRDNYGYTFGSGTRLTVV.

This clone was counted between two and nine times. The V gene is TRBV5-1, the J gene TRBJ1-2; possible D gene TRBD1, 5 bases. CDR3 length: 12 amino acids. Per germline, CDR1 SGHRS and CDR2 YFSETQ. V was cut by 3 bases and J by 7 bases, with 10 bases left in between. The DNA for the CDR3 is TGCGCCAGCAGCTCCGGGACTAGTGGCTACACCTTC. Encoded protein: CASSSGTSGYTF.

V usage is TRBV19 and J usage is TRBJ2-6; 8 bases match TRBD1. CDR1 is LNHDA, CDR2 SQIVND, per germline (reference sequence). J was trimmed by 0 bases and V by 6 bases; bases with no gene match: 1. The CDR3 is 15 residues long. The CDR3 nucleotides read TGTGCCAGTAGGACAGGGGCCTCTGGGGCCAACGTCCTGACTTTC. This gives the protein CASRTGASGANVLTF.

This clone was found a few times. V gene TRBV29-1 combines with J gene TRBJ1-1; possible D gene TRBD1, 5 bases. The CDR3 spans 12 residues. Deletions cut 3 bases from V and 1 base from J, with 6 bases between. CDR1 is SQVTM, CDR2 ANQGSEA, per germline. This CDR3 reads CSVDDRNTEAFF. CDR3 coding DNA: TGCAGCGTTGACGACAGGAACACTGAAGCTTTCTTT.

The gene calls are TRBV29-1 and TRBJ1-1; possibly TRBD1 for D (6 bases). V lost 4 bases and J lost 7, with 16 bases in between. The CDR3 totals 13 residues. Germline V gene lookup returns CDR1 SQVTM and CDR2 ANQGSEA. CDR3 region: CSVAQGGGFEAFF. The CDR3 nucleotides read TGCAGCGTTGCGCAAGGGGGGGGGTTTGAAGCTTTCTTT. The entire variable domain, with the rest obtained from reference TRBV29-1 and TRBJ1-1, is as follows: SAVISQKPSRDICQRGTSLTIQCQVDSQVTMMFWYRQQPGQSLTLIATANQGSEATYESGFVIDKFPISRPNLTFSTLTVSNMSPEDSSIYLCSVAQGGGFEAFFGQGTRLTVV.

The chain combines TRBV7-9 with TRBJ1-2; 10 nucleotides align to TRBD1. CDR3 length: 15 residues. V trimming: 5 bases; J trimming: 4 bases; junction bases outside the gene matches: 7. The germline V gene has CDR1 SEHNR and CDR2 FQNEAQ (reference sequence). This CDR3 is CASSPLGQGTYGYTF. DNA for the CDR3: TGTGCCAGCAGCCCGTTGGGACAGGGGACCTATGGCTACACCTTC.

V and J are TRBV12-5 and TRBJ1-2; a possible D gene is TRBD1 (5 bases). V shed 5 bases and J shed 3 bases, with 16 bases lying between them. CDR1 is LGHNT and CDR2 is FRNRAP in the germline V gene. The CDR3 is 15 residues long. The CDR3 DNA follows: TGTGCTAGTGGTACAGGACACCTCCGGGACTATGGCTACACCTTC. This gives the protein CASGTGHLRDYGYTF.

The chain joins TRBV11-2 to TRBJ2-6; D is ambiguous. V lost 5 bases and J 3 bases, leaving 8 bases between the germline ends. Germline V gene data show CDR1 as SGHAT and CDR2 as FQNNGV. This CDR3 spans 14 amino acids. CDR3 bases: TGTGCCAGCAGCCCCCCGGGTGGGGCCAACGTCCTGACTTTC. Its protein is CASSPPGGANVLTF.

This clone has only a few counts. V usage is TRBV30 and J usage is TRBJ2-7; D may be TRBD1 (6 bases). V was cut by 4 bases and J by 3 bases, with 13 bases left in between. Germline assignment: CDR1 GTSNPN and CDR2 SVGIG (reference sequence). This CDR3 has 13 amino acids. The CDR3 reads CAWNNRAGYEQYF. The CDR3 DNA reads as TGTGCCTGGAACAACAGGGCTGGCTACGAGCAGTACTTC.

V is TRBV6-1 and J is TRBJ2-1; TRBD2 agrees at 10 bases. V trimming: 4 bases; J trimming: 6 bases; junction bases outside the gene matches: 6. This CDR3 has 15 residues. The germline gives CDR1 MNHNS, CDR2 SASEGT. The CDR3 sequence: CASSGGTSGTNEQFF. The CDR3 nucleotides read TGTGCCAGCAGTGGGGGCACTAGCGGGACCAATGAGCAGTTCTTC.

This rearrangement joins TRBV5-1 to TRBJ1-1, with no clear D. CDR3 length: 15 amino acids. V dropped 4 bases and J dropped 0 bases, with 13 bases sitting between them. Germline CDR1 is SGHRS and CDR2 is YFSETQ. The CDR3 is CASSPRRRVNTEAFF. The DNA of the CDR3 is TGCGCCAGCAGCCCCCGGCGGAGGGTGAACACTGAAGCTTTCTTT. Variable domain in full (rest from reference TRBV5-1 and TRBJ1-1): KAGVTQTPRYLIKTRGQQVTLSCSPISGHRSVSWYQQTPGQGLQFLFEYFSETQRNKGNFPGRFSGRQFSNSRSEMNVSTLELGDSALYLCASSPRRRVNTEAFFGQGTRLTVV.

This clone occurred a few times. The chain couples TRBV5-1 to TRBJ1-4; D not resolved. The length of the CDR3 is 17 residues. Trimming cost V 3 bases and J 0 bases, with 15 bases left between them. In germline, CDR1 is SGHRS, CDR2 YFSETQ. The CDR3 here is CASSSGGGSSTNEKLFF. The CDR3 coding sequence is TGCGCCAGCAGCTCGGGAGGAGGGTCTTCAACTAATGAAAAACTGTTTTTT.

This clone was seen only a few times. The V and J genes are TRBV29-1 and TRBJ2-7; D perhaps matches TRBD2 (5 bases). The germline V and J ends were trimmed by 1 base and 0 bases, with 7 bases remaining between them. Germline loops: CDR1 SQVTM, CDR2 ANQGSEA. CDR3 length equals 13 residues. The CDR3 sequence: CSVEAGISYEQYF. The CDR3 nucleotides read TGCAGCGTTGAAGCGGGGATCTCCTACGAGCAGTACTTC.

This chain connects TRBV5-1 to TRBJ1-2; D may be TRBD1 (5 bases). Germline values: CDR1 SGHRS, CDR2 YFSETQ. The germline V and J ends were trimmed by 7 bases and 4 bases, with 20 bases remaining between them. The CDR3 totals 15 residues. The CDR3 loop reads CASRLGGIDSYGYTF. In DNA, the CDR3 is TGCGCCAGCCGGCTCGGAGGGATTGACAGCTATGGCTACACCTTC.

V gene TRBV5-1 combines with J gene TRBJ2-1; the D is unclear. This CDR3 region has 12 residues. Germline-derived CDR1 and CDR2 are SGHRS and YFSETQ. Trimming took off 2 bases at V and 7 bases at J, with 7 bases between the two ends. CDR3 coding DNA: TGCGCCAGCAGCTTCCTTAATAATGAGCAGTTCTTC. Translated, it gives CASSFLNNEQFF.

This chain joins TRBV6-5 and TRBJ2-1; TRBD2 matches 14 bases. The V gene's germline CDR1 is MNHEY and CDR2 SVGAGI. The trim removed 4 bases at V and 9 bases at J, leaving 8 bases unmatched. The CDR3 is 16 residues long. The CDR3 loop is CASSSAGTSGRSEQFF. Here the CDR3 DNA reads TGTGCCAGCAGTTCCGCCGGGACTAGCGGGAGAAGTGAGCAGTTCTTC.

This clone was detected a few times. Other DNA sequences in the same sample also yield this CDR3. The rearrangement joins TRBV7-9 to TRBJ2-3; 7 nucleotides line up with TRBD2. The CDR3 extends over 14 amino acids. The germline V gene encodes CDR1 SEHNR and CDR2 FQNEAQ (reference sequence). The V and J ends lost 4 bases and 0 bases, in that order; junction bases with no gene match: 1. The chain's CDR3 is CASSSSGSTDTQYF. CDR3 DNA: TGTGCCAGCAGCTCTAGCGGCAGCACAGATACGCAGTATTTT. The full variable domain, its missing parts supplied by reference TRBV7-9 and TRBJ2-3, is DTGVSQNPRHKITKRGQNVTFRCDPISEHNRLYWYRQTLGQGPEFLTYFQNEAQLEKSRLLSDRFSAERPKGSFSTLEIQRTEQGDSAMYLCASSSSGSTDTQYFGPGTRLTVL.

This clone was seen only a few times. V gene TRBV7-8 combines with J gene TRBJ2-2; D perhaps matches TRBD2 (6 bases). V was cut by 5 bases and J by 6 bases, with 10 bases left in between. This CDR3 region has 13 residues. Germline lookup yields CDR1 SGHVS and CDR2 FQNEAQ. The CDR3 reads CASSMGRSGELFF. CDR3 bases: TGTGCCAGCAGCATGGGGAGGTCCGGGGAGCTGTTTTTT.

This chain's CDR3 is CASTEAGGAGETQYF. The CDR3 DNA follows: TGTGCCAGCACCGAAGCGGGGGGGGCAGGAGAGACCCAGTACTTC. The V gene is TRBV2, the J gene TRBJ2-5, with 10 bases that match TRBD2. Trimming cost V 7 bases and J 4 bases; bases outside gene matches: 9. This CDR3 is 15 amino acids long. Germline lookup yields CDR1 SNHLY and CDR2 FYNNEI.

The table lists this clone with a few counts. This CDR3 is also generated by other DNA sequences in the sample. The gene calls are TRBV5-6 and TRBJ1-2; 9 positions match TRBD1. With V trimmed by 4 bases and J by 0 bases, 1 base remained unmatched. Looked up from germline, CDR1 is SGHDT and CDR2 is YYEEEE. The CDR3 has 14 amino acids. The chain's CDR3 is CASSRDRANYGYTF. The CDR3 region has the DNA TGTGCCAGCAGCCGGGACAGGGCTAACTATGGCTACACCTTC.

The gene calls are TRBV30 and TRBJ2-5; the match to TRBD2 covers 13 bases. CDR1 and CDR2 from the germline V gene are GTSNPN and SVGIG (reference sequence). This CDR3 spans 16 amino acids. Losses at the gene ends were 3 bases for V and 7 bases for J; bases not matched to a gene: 11. CDR3: CAWSLGTSGIQTTQYF. Written as DNA, the CDR3 is TGTGCCTGGAGCCTGGGGACTAGCGGGATCCAAACGACCCAGTACTTC. The complete variable domain, with remaining parts taken from reference TRBV30 and TRBJ2-5, reads SQTIHQWPATLVQPVGSPLSLECTVEGTSNPNLYWYRQAAGRGLQLLFYSVGIGQISSEVPQNLSASRPQDRQFILSSKKLLLSDSGFYLCAWSLGTSGIQTTQYFGPGTRLLVL.

Worth noting for this clone: This specimen includes other DNA sequences encoding the same CDR3. The chain employs TRBV4-3 and TRBJ2-5; the D gene is possibly TRBD1 (5 bases). V was pared by 0 bases and J by 4 bases, with 9 bases between. This CDR3 comprises 14 residues. Germline V gives CDR1 LGHNA, CDR2 YSLEER. Written as DNA, the CDR3 is TGCGCCAGCAGCCAAGACGGTAGGGGAGAGACCCAGTACTTC. Translating gives CASSQDGRGETQYF.

This clone appeared a few times. This rearrangement joins TRBV30 to TRBJ2-1; possibly TRBD1 for D (6 bases). Germline V gene data show CDR1 as GTSNPN and CDR2 as SVGIG (reference sequence). This CDR3 has 10 amino acids. CDR3 DNA sequence: TGTGCTGGGGGCGGGAATGAGCAGTTCTTC. Protein: CAGGGNEQFF.